This TCR beta chain was captured by sequencing in a study of T-cell reconstitution after alpha-beta-depleted transplantation in children. Points from the study as a whole: The study reportedly traced alpha-beta T cells about two months after transplant to several hundred expanded graft clones. TCRbeta diversity was high at day 60 in some patients (a result of surviving recipient T cells and thymic progenitors).

As concerns this clonotype: Its target is unknown. A single base separates this from a much larger clone, so it may be a read error.

During its preparation, the TCRbeta library received unique molecular identifiers. One entry per CDR3 protein, called by TCRdb with MiXCR from the PCR reads. The profile shows 450,000 to 550,000 distinct CDR3 sequences, approximately 10% of them singletons. This CDR3 spans 16 amino acids. The V and J ends lost 5 bases and 4 bases, in that order; junction bases with no gene match: 5. Germline lookup yields CDR1 SGHTA and CDR2 FQGNSA. The sample in question was PBMCs, mostly from graft donor cells, obtained 180 days after TCRalphabeta/CD19-depleted stem cell transplant. J is TRBJ2-7 and V is TRBV7-2; 16 nucleotides match TRBD2. The TCR comes from a female patient aged 2-9 years who had a stem cell transplant for aplastic anemia, so the T cells may come from the graft donor. The CDR3 protein is CASSLGTSGRAYEQYF. In nucleotides, the CDR3 is TGTGCCAGCAGCCTAGGGACTAGCGGGAGGGCTTACGAGCAGTACTTC.